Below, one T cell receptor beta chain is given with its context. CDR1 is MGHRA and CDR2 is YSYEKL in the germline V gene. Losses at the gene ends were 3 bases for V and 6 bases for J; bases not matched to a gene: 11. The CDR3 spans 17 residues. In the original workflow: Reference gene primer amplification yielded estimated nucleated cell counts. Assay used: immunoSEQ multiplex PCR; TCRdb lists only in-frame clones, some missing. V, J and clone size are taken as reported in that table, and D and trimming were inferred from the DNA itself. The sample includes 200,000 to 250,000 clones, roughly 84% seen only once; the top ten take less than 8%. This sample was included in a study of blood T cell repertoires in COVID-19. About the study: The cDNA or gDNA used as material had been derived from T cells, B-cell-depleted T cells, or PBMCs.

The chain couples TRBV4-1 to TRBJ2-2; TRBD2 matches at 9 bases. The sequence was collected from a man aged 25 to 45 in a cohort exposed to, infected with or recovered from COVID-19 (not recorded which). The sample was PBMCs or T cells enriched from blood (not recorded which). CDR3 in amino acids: CASSHSIAGVVSGELFF. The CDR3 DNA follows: TGCGCCAGCAGCCACTCCATAGCGGGAGTAGTTTCCGGGGAGCTGTTTTTT.